Detailed here is one T cell receptor (beta chain). Its antigen remains unknown. This entry belongs to a study of cytomegalovirus exposure and HLA in healthy donors. The table came from immunoSEQ multiplex PCR; TCRdb's copy has only in-frame clones and leaves some out. The sample contains about 200,000 clones, around 86% of which appear only once. Findings and caveats of the study: High sensitivity and specificity were reportedly achieved when the classifier diagnosed cytomegalovirus status. Listed as cytomegalovirus-associated were 170 or so TCR beta chains. The authors confirmed in vitro that three CMV-associated chains were specific for CMV antigens. One later analysis, an examination of the 120 or so validation repertoires, found that first-cohort TCR clusters tended to co-occur in them.

The sequence was obtained from a woman under 30 in good health and CMV-seropositive. Material for sequencing was PBMCs.

The CDR3 DNA sequence: TGCGCCAGCAGCTCTGAGGCAGGACTCACTGAAGCTTTCTTT. This gives the protein CASSSEAGLTEAFF. This chain connects TRBV5-1 to TRBJ1-1; D not resolved. Between the trimmed V and J ends, which lost 3 bases and 4 bases, there was a span of 13 bases. Germline V CDR1 and CDR2: SGHRS, YFSETQ. This CDR3 is 14 amino acids long.